This TCR beta chain was retrieved from a study of blood T cell repertoires in COVID-19. Here immunoSEQ multiplex PCR was the method, and the copy in TCRdb shows in-frame clones only, minus some. Among more than 90,000 clones, around 81% were seen once, and the ten largest hold over 3.5%. This TCR came from a man between 60 and 75 years old with acute or convalescent COVID-19. The material sequenced was peripheral blood.

In DNA, the CDR3 is TGTGCCAGCGGACAGGCCTATGGCTACACCTTC. Translating gives CASGQAYGYTF. The V and J genes are TRBV6-5 and TRBJ1-2, with 7 bases aligning to TRBD1. Trimming removed 8 bases from V and 4 bases from J; junction bases left unmatched: 1. Germline values: CDR1 MNHEY, CDR2 SVGAGI. This CDR3 is 11 amino acids long.